The sequence of this T cell receptor beta chain was determined in a study of T cells in localized non-small cell lung cancer. Findings and caveats of the study: Among the top 100 tumor clones, a median around 50 appeared in adjacent lung. Only one tumor region went through sequencing, so heterogeneity may still be there. Uninvolved adjacent lung had more T cell clonality than any other tissue, topping tumor.

TCRdb keeps only in-frame clones here, not all; method: immunoSEQ multiplex PCR. The repertoire holds roughly 38,000 clones, with about 88% as singletons. On this clone itself: Its cognate antigen is unknown.

The CDR3 is 13 amino acids. Germline V gene data show CDR1 as SEHNR and CDR2 as FQNEAQ (reference sequence). V lost 5 bases and J lost 4; bases outside the gene matches: 4. This sequence originates from a woman aged 18-55 years with stage III lung adenocarcinoma. The chain joins TRBV7-9 to TRBJ1-2, with TRBD1 matching over 7 bases. Sequenced here: peripheral blood, sampled before any cancer treatment. DNA of the CDR3: TGTGCCAGCAGCCCGGGGACAGTCTATGGCTACACCTTC. This codes for CASSPGTVYGYTF.